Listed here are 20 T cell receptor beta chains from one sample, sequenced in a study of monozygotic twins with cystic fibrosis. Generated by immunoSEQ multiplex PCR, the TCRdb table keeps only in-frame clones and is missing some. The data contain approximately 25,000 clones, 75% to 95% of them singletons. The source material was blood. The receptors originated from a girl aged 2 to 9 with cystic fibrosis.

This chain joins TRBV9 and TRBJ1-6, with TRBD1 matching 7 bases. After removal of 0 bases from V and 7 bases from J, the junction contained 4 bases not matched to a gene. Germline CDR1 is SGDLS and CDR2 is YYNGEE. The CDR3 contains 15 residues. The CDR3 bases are TGTGCCAGCAGCGTAGGGGGACAGTCAAATTCACCCCTCCACTTT. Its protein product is CASSVGGQSNSPLHF.

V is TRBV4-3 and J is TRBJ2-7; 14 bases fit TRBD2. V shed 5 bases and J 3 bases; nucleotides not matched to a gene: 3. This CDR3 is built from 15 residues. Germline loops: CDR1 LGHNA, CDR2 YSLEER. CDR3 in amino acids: CASSTGLAGDYEQYF. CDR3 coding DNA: TGCGCCAGCAGCACGGGACTAGCGGGGGACTACGAGCAGTACTTC.

CDR3 region: CASSFTERGYGYTF. CDR3 in DNA: TGCGCCAGCAGTTTCACAGAACGGGGCTATGGCTACACCTTC. This chain connects TRBV10-2 to TRBJ1-2, with unresolved D. This CDR3 spans 14 amino acids. The germline V gene encodes CDR1 WSHSY and CDR2 SAAADI. V dropped 5 bases and J dropped 4 bases, with 14 bases sitting between them.

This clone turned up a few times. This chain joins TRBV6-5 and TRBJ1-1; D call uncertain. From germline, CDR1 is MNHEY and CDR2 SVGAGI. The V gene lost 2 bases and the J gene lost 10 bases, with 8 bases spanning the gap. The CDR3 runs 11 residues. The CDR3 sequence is CASSYGRAAFF. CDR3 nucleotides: TGTGCCAGCAGTTACGGGAGGGCAGCTTTCTTT.

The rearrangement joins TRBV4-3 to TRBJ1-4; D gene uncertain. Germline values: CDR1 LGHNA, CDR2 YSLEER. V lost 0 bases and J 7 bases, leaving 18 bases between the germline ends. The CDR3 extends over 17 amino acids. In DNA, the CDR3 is TGCGCCAGCAGCCAAGATCACGGGGTTGGAATAGGTGAAAAACTGTTTTTT. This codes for CASSQDHGVGIGEKLFF.

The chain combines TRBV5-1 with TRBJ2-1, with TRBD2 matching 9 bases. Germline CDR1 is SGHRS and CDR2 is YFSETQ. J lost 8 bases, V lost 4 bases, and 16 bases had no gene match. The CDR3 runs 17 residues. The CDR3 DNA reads TGCGCCAGCAGCCCCCTCGCTAGCGGGGTCCTCTGGGATGAGCAGTTCTTC. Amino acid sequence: CASSPLASGVLWDEQFF.

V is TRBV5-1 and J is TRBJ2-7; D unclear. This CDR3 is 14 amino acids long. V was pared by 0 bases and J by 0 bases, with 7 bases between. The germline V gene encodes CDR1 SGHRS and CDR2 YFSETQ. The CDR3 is CASSLGRPSYEQYF. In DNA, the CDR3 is TGCGCCAGCAGCTTGGGCCGGCCCTCCTACGAGCAGTACTTC.

CDR3 DNA: TGTGCCAGCAGCTCTGTACGCGAGTCTGGCTACACCTTC. Protein product: CASSSVRESGYTF. V gene TRBV5-6 combines with J gene TRBJ1-2; no firm D call. Germline CDR1 SGHDT, CDR2 YYEEEE. Trimming took off 3 bases at V and 7 bases at J, with 13 bases between the two ends. The CDR3 consists of 13 residues.

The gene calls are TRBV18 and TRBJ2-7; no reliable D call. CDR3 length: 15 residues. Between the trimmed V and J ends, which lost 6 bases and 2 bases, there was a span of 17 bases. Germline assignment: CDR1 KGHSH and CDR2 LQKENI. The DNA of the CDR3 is TGTGCCAGCTCCTCCACGTCGATTTTAGCCTACGAGCAGTACTTC. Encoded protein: CASSSTSILAYEQYF.

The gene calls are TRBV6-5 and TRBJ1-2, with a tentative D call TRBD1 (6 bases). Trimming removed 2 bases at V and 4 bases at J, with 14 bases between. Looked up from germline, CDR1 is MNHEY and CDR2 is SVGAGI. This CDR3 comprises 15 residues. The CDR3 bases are TGTGCCAGCAGTTACGACAGGAGGGGCATCTATGGCTACACCTTC. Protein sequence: CASSYDRRGIYGYTF.

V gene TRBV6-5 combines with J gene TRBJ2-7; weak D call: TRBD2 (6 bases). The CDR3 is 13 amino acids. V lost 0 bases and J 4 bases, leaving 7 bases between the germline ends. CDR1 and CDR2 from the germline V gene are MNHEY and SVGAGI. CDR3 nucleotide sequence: TGTGCCAGCAGTTACTCGGAGGGTTACGAGCAGTACTTC. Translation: CASSYSEGYEQYF.

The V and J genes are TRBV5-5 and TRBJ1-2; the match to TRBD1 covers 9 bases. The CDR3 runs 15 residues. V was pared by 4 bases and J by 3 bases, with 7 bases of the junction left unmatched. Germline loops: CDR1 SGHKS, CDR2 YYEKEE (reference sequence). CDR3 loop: CASSAGQGEYYGYTF. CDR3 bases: TGTGCCAGCAGCGCGGGACAGGGAGAATACTATGGCTACACCTTC.

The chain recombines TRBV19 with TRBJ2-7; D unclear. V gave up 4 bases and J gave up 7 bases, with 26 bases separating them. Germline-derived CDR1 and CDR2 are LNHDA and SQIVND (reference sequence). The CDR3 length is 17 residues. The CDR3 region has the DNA TGTGCCAGTAGTAGGGATCACGACCCCACCGCACGCAGGGAGCAGTACTTC. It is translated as CASSRDHDPTARREQYF.

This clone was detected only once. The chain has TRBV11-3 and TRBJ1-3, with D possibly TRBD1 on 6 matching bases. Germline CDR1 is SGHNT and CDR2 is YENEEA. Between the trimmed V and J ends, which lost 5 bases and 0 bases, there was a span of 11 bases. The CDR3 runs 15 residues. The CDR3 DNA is TGTGCCAGCAGCCCAGAAGGGGGCTCTGGAAACACCATATATTTT. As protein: CASSPEGGSGNTIYF.

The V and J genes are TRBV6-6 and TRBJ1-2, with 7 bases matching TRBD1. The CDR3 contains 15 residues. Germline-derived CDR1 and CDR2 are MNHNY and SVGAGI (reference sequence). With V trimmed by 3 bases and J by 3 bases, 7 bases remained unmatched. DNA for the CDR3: TGTGCCAGCAGTTATTACAGGGACAGCGACTATGGCTACACCTTC. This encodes CASSYYRDSDYGYTF.

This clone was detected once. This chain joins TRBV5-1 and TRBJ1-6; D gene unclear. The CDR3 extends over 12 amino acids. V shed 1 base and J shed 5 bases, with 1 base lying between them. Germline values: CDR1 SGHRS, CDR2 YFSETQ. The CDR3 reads CASSLNNSPLHF. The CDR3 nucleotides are TGCGCCAGCAGCTTGAATAATTCACCCCTCCACTTT.

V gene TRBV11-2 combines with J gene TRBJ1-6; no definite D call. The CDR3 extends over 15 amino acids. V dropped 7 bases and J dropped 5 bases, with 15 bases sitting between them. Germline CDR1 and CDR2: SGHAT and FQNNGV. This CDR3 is CASKRTEFDNSPLHF. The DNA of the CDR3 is TGTGCCAGCAAGCGGACGGAGTTCGATAATTCACCCCTCCACTTT.

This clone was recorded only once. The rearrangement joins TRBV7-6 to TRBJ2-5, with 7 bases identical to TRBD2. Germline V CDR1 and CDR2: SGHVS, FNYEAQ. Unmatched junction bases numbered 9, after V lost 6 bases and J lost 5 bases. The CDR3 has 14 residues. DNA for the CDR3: TGTGCCAGCAGTAAGACTAGCCTTGGGGAGACCCAGTACTTC. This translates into CASSKTSLGETQYF.

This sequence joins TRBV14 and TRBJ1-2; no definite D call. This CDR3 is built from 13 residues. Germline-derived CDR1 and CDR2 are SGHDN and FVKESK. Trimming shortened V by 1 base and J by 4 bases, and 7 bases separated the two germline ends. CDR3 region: CASSQATGYGYTF. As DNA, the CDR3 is TGTGCCAGCAGCCAAGCAACGGGCTATGGCTACACCTTC.

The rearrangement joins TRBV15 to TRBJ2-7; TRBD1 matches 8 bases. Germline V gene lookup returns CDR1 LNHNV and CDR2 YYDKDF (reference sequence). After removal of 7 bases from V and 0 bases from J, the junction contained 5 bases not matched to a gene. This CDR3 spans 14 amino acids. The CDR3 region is CATTPGGSSYEQYF. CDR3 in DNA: TGTGCCACCACCCCAGGGGGCAGCTCCTACGAGCAGTACTTC.